A selection of T cell receptor beta chains follows, all from one sample in a study of OX40 agonist ivuxolimab in advanced cancers. TCRdb's table, derived via immunoSEQ multiplex PCR, lists solely in-frame clones and lacks some. The sample consists of over 70,000 clones, approximately 90% of them appearing once. The starting material was CD4+ or CD8+ T cells sorted from blood, obtained in a trial of the OX40 agonist ivuxolimab. The receptors stem from an adult with an advanced solid tumor such as melanoma, head and neck, liver or kidney cancer. CDR3s include the opening cysteine and the closing phenylalanine or tryptophan. Each record gives: J gene, D gene, V gene, clone size, CDR3 protein, CDR3 DNA. A D gene is named only where the DNA matches it firmly. Clone size is stated in some rows and not others, as once, few, many or a class when expanded.

J: TRBJ2-1
D: .
V: TRBV7-2
size: .
CDR3: CASSADHSYNEQFF
DNA: TGTGCCAGCAGCGCAGACCACTCCTACAATGAGCAGTTCTTC

J: TRBJ2-5
D: .
V: TRBV6-5
size: .
CDR3: CASSKASWGTQYF
DNA: TGTGCCAGCAGTAAGGCCTCTTGGGGGACCCAGTACTTC

J: TRBJ1-3
D: .
V: TRBV18
size: .
CDR3: CASSPSGNSGNTIYF
DNA: TGTGCCAGCTCACCCTCAGGGAACTCTGGAAACACCATATATTTT

J: TRBJ2-1
D: .
V: TRBV5-1
size: .
CDR3: CASSLSLVNEQFF
DNA: TGCGCCAGCAGCTTGAGCCTGGTCAATGAGCAGTTCTTC

J: TRBJ2-7
D: TRBD2
V: TRBV4-2
size: .
CDR3: CASSQGTSGAYEQYF
DNA: TGTGCCAGCAGCCAAGGGACTAGCGGTGCGTACGAGCAGTACTTC

J: TRBJ2-1
D: TRBD2
V: TRBV4-2
size: .
CDR3: CASSPGGPLLEQFF
DNA: TGTGCCAGCAGCCCGGGAGGGCCTTTACTTGAGCAGTTCTTC

J: TRBJ2-7
D: .
V: TRBV14
size: .
CDR3: CASSEGIEQYF
DNA: TGTGCCAGCAGTGAGGGTATCGAGCAGTACTTC

J: TRBJ2-3
D: TRBD1
V: TRBV19
size: .
CDR3: CASSVDRDTDTQYF
DNA: TGTGCCAGTAGTGTCGACAGGGACACAGATACGCAGTATTTT

J: TRBJ2-2
D: .
V: TRBV4-3
size: .
CDR3: CASSQESNTGELFF
DNA: TGCGCCAGCAGCCAAGAGTCGAACACCGGGGAGCTGTTTTTT

J: TRBJ2-5
D: .
V: TRBV29-1
size: .
CDR3: CSVGGGETQYF
DNA: TGCAGCGTTGGTGGGGGAGAGACCCAGTACTTC

J: TRBJ2-5
D: .
V: TRBV6-1
size: .
CDR3: CASSPGQYF
DNA: TGTGCCAGCAGCCCTGGACAGTACTTC

J: TRBJ2-3
D: TRBD1
V: TRBV5-1
size: .
CDR3: CASSPGGADTQYF
DNA: TGCGCCAGCAGCCCAGGGGGCGCAGATACGCAGTATTTT

J: TRBJ2-5
D: .
V: TRBV7-8
size: .
CDR3: CASSPGPAPQETQYF
DNA: TGTGCCAGCAGCCCAGGTCCCGCCCCTCAAGAGACCCAGTACTTC

J: TRBJ2-5
D: .
V: TRBV12-5
size: .
CDR3: CASGLGRQETQYF
DNA: TGTGCTAGTGGTTTGGGCAGGCAAGAGACCCAGTACTTC

J: TRBJ2-7
D: .
V: TRBV4-3
size: once
CDR3: CASSRTTHYEQYF
DNA: TGCGCCAGCAGCCGGACTACTCATTACGAGCAGTACTTC

J: TRBJ2-7
D: TRBD2
V: TRBV6-6
size: .
CDR3: CASSYGGGDYEQYF
DNA: TGTGCCAGCAGTTACGGCGGGGGGGACTACGAGCAGTACTTC

J: TRBJ2-4
D: .
V: TRBV7-9
size: few
CDR3: CASSLGSGGISKNIQYF
DNA: TGTGCCAGCAGCTTAGGGTCGGGGGGCATATCCAAAAACATTCAGTACTTC

J: TRBJ2-2
D: TRBD2
V: TRBV4-2
size: .
CDR3: CASSQETSGTGELFF
DNA: TGTGCCAGCAGCCAAGAGACTAGCGGCACCGGGGAGCTGTTTTTT

J: TRBJ2-7
D: .
V: TRBV28
size: .
CDR3: CASSLTYEQYF
DNA: TGTGCCAGCAGTTTGACCTACGAGCAGTACTTC

J: TRBJ2-7
D: .
V: TRBV5-1
size: .
CDR3: CASSLEGVSYEQYF
DNA: TGCGCCAGCAGCTTGGAAGGTGTTTCCTACGAGCAGTACTTC

J: TRBJ2-7
D: .
V: TRBV28
size: .
CDR3: CASRGQVFSYEQYF
DNA: TGTGCCAGCAGGGGCCAGGTCTTCTCCTACGAGCAGTACTTC

J: TRBJ2-5
D: .
V: TRBV28
size: .
CDR3: CASSFQAEETQYF
DNA: TGTGCCAGCAGTTTCCAGGCTGAAGAGACCCAGTACTTC

J: TRBJ1-5
D: .
V: TRBV25-1
size: .
CDR3: CASSEWGNNQPQHF
DNA: TGTGCCAGCAGTGAGTGGGGGAACAATCAGCCCCAGCATTTT

J: TRBJ2-3
D: TRBD2
V: TRBV15
size: .
CDR3: CATSREREAPTQDTQYF
DNA: TGTGCCACCAGCAGAGAGCGGGAGGCCCCCACACAAGATACGCAGTATTTT

J: TRBJ2-7
D: TRBD2
V: TRBV19
size: few
CDR3: CASSAGGTFQYF
DNA: TGTGCCAGTAGCGCCGGGGGGACTTTCCAGTACTTC

J: TRBJ2-2
D: TRBD1
V: TRBV18
size: once
CDR3: CASSPVRQGNTGELFF
DNA: TGTGCCAGCTCACCAGTGAGACAGGGGAACACCGGGGAGCTGTTTTTT

J: TRBJ2-1
D: TRBD2
V: TRBV4-1
size: .
CDR3: CASSRTSGSYNEQFF
DNA: TGCGCCAGCAGTCGGACTAGCGGCTCCTACAATGAGCAGTTCTTC

J: TRBJ1-1
D: .
V: TRBV2
size: few
CDR3: CASRGLLSEAFF
DNA: TGTGCCAGCAGAGGGCTGCTATCTGAAGCTTTCTTT

J: TRBJ1-1
D: .
V: TRBV6-1
size: .
CDR3: CASSGLMRGVKNTEAFF
DNA: TGTGCCAGCAGTGGTTTAATGAGGGGGGTAAAGAACACTGAAGCTTTCTTT